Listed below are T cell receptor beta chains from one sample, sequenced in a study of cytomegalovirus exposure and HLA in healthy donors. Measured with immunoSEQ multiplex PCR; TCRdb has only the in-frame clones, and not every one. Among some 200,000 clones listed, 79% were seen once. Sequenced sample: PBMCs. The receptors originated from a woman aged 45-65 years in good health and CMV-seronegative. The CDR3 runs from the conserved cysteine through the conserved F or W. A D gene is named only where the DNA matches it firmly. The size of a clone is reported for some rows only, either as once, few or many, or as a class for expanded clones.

CASSLDGKGNQPQHF,TGTGCCAGCAGCCTTGACGGGAAGGGCAATCAGCCCCAGCATTTT,15,-,TRBV7-2,TRBJ1-5,-
CASRSRDRATDTQYF,TGTGCCAGCAGAAGCCGGGACAGGGCCACAGATACGCAGTATTTT,15,-,TRBV6-6,TRBJ2-3,TRBD1
CASSVNQGTEQYF,TGTGCCAGCAGCGTAAACCAGGGGACCGAGCAGTACTTC,13,-,TRBV9,TRBJ2-7,-
CSVRTGDNQPQHF,TGCAGCGTCAGGACAGGGGACAATCAGCCCCAGCATTTT,13,-,TRBV29-1,TRBJ1-5,TRBD1
CASSRTGASSYEQYF,TGTGCCAGCAGTCGGACAGGGGCTAGCTCCTACGAGCAGTACTTC,15,-,TRBV28,TRBJ2-7,TRBD1
CASSWTGGSGNTIYF,TGCGCCAGCAGTTGGACAGGGGGCTCCGGAAACACCATATATTTT,15,-,TRBV5-1,TRBJ1-3,TRBD1
CATTAGPGNTIYF,TGTGCCACCACAGCGGGGCCCGGAAACACCATATATTTT,13,-,TRBV15,TRBJ1-3,-
CASSFEGTGLTTYEQYF,TGTGCCAGCAGCTTCGAGGGGACGGGACTTACGACCTACGAGCAGTACTTC,17,once,TRBV5-6,TRBJ2-7,-
CASSLGLFEPQHF,TGTGCCAGCAGCTTGGGGCTTTTTGAGCCCCAGCATTTT,13,-,TRBV5-4,TRBJ1-5,-
CAWSVSGDQPQHF,TGTGCCTGGAGTGTATCGGGGGATCAGCCCCAGCATTTT,13,-,TRBV30,TRBJ1-5,-
CASNPGQKNSPLHF,TGTGCCAGCAACCCGGGACAGAAAAATTCACCCCTCCACTTT,14,-,TRBV28,TRBJ1-6,TRBD1